This record looks at one T cell receptor beta chain sequence and its context. Antigen specificity is unknown. TCRdb's table, derived via immunoSEQ multiplex PCR, lists solely in-frame clones and lacks some. The sample consists of about 580,000 clones, roughly 98% of them appearing once. The sample belongs to a study of shared clonotypes between healthy human individuals. General study findings and limits: Despite large depth, sorted-subset datasets appeared incompletely sequenced. With a handful of donors compared, 4.5% to 6.5% of naive CD4 clonotypes were shared.

Unmatched junction bases numbered 13, after V lost 5 bases and J lost 6 bases. Germline V gene sequence: CDR1 SGHTA, CDR2 FQGNSA. There are 19 residues in the CDR3. CD45RO-negative CD8 cells positively selected for CCR7 made up the naive population, which excluded terminally differentiated effector memory CD45RA+ cells. The chain uses TRBV7-2 and TRBJ2-1; TRBD2 matches 16 bases. Sequencing was performed on naive CD8+ T cells sorted from blood. This receptor was identified in a man aged 25-45 years in good health. CDR3 amino acids: CASSLPGLAGGPSANEQFF. In DNA, the CDR3 is TGTGCCAGCAGCCTTCCGGGACTAGCGGGAGGGCCCTCGGCCAATGAGCAGTTCTTC.